There are a few counts of the clone carrying this T cell receptor beta chain. As yet, its antigen is unknown. The source of the sample is a study of early T cells in non-severe SARS-CoV-2 infection. Overall study context: Sequencing input comprised bulk RNA from unsorted whole blood; chain pairing was not available.

The TCR library protocol attached unique molecular identifiers to the individual cDNA molecules. MiXCR, applied by TCRdb to the 5' RACE reads, yields one record per CDR3 protein. The data contain some 64,000 distinct CDR3 sequences, approximately 9.2% of them singletons. Study-wide results and limits: Anti-spike CD8 responses were favored in VDJdb matching, and private and CD4 specificities were missed.

The V and J ends lost 5 bases and 5 bases, in that order; junction bases with no gene match: 13. Germline CDR1 is SQVTM and CDR2 is ANQGSEA. The CDR3 is 15 amino acids. Sequencing used whole blood, obtained at baseline. The chain carries TRBV29-1 and TRBJ2-5, with 8 bases lining up with TRBD1. The TCR originated in an adult who was a healthcare worker with PCR-confirmed SARS-CoV-2 infection or an uninfected control (not recorded which). The CDR3 spells CSVIAGRGLAETQYF. As DNA, the CDR3 is TGCAGCGTTATTGCAGGCAGGGGGCTTGCGGAGACCCAGTACTTC.